This T cell receptor beta chain was profiled in a study of tumor-infiltrating lymphocytes in oesophageal squamous cell carcinoma. Each CDR3 protein is one row after TCRdb ran MiXCR on the PCR reads. The sample records around 20,000 distinct CDR3 sequences, around two fifths being singletons. This clonotype qualifies as medium-sized. Per germline, CDR1 SGHVS and CDR2 FQNEAQ. The CDR3 totals 15 residues. V was trimmed by 1 base and J by 0 bases, leaving 7 bases between them. The V and J genes are TRBV7-8 and TRBJ1-5; a weak D match, TRBD1 (5 bases). The sequence was obtained from a male donor with esophageal squamous cell carcinoma. The sequenced sample consisted of esophageal tumor tissue. The CDR3 DNA sequence: TGTGCCAGCAGCTTAGAAGACAGTAGCAATCAGCCCCAGCATTTT. Its protein is CASSLEDSSNQPQHF.